These 17 T cell receptor beta chains share one sample of origin, sequenced in a study of blood T cell repertoires in COVID-19. Produced via immunoSEQ multiplex PCR; TCRdb's table is partial and in-frame only. The repertoire consists of roughly 41,000 clones, with around 89% occurring once and the leading ten covering roughly 5%. Sequenced: peripheral blood. These receptors came from a human donor in a cohort sampled during active COVID-19.

A word on this clone: This is likely a read error, given that the CDR3 carries no conserved phenylalanine or tryptophan at its end. It is unclear where the CDR3 begins or ends on the DNA, so no DNA is shown, and the CDR3 is as TCRdb lists it. CDR3 loop: CASSFRLGAGIL. The rearrangement uses TRBV28 and TRBJ1-1. CDR1 is MDHEN, CDR2 SYDVKM, per germline. From its first to its last residue, the CDR3 has 12 amino acids.

The chain employs TRBV20-1 and TRBJ1-2; D unresolved. This CDR3 comprises 11 residues. Germline CDR1 is DFQATT and CDR2 is SNEGSKA (reference sequence). The ends were cut back, 6 bases at V and 4 bases at J, with 9 bases in the middle. The CDR3 DNA is TGCAGTGCCATCGGTTTCTATGGCTACACCTTC. Translation: CSAIGFYGYTF.

The gene calls are TRBV7-7 and TRBJ2-2, with D possibly matching TRBD2 (6 bases). Germline CDR1 and CDR2: SSHAT and FNYEAQ (reference sequence). Trimming shortened V by 4 bases and J by 4 bases, and 13 bases separated the two germline ends. This CDR3 region has 15 residues. CDR3 DNA: TGTGCCAGCAGCTCCGGGGGAGTTGGCACCGGGGAGCTGTTTTTT. Protein product: CASSSGGVGTGELFF.

The J gene is TRBJ2-7, the V gene TRBV30; the match to TRBD2 covers 7 bases. The V and J ends lost 4 bases and 2 bases, in that order; junction bases with no gene match: 8. The CDR3 loop spans 14 amino acids. Looked up from germline, CDR1 is GTSNPN and CDR2 is SVGIG (reference sequence). The CDR3 coding sequence is TGTGCCTGGACCTATGACAGCGGGACCTACGAGCAGTACTTC. This codes for CAWTYDSGTYEQYF.

V and J are TRBV7-8 and TRBJ1-6; D may be TRBD1 (6 bases). The V gene lost 1 base and the J gene lost 6 bases, with 10 bases spanning the gap. CDR3 length: 15 residues. Germline assignment: CDR1 SGHVS and CDR2 FQNEAQ. The CDR3 bases are TGTGCCAGCAGCTTAGACAGGGCGGGTAATTCACCCCTCCACTTT. Translated, it gives CASSLDRAGNSPLHF.

The genes are TRBV7-9 and TRBJ2-3; 7 bases line up with TRBD1. The germline V gene has CDR1 SEHNR and CDR2 FQNEAQ (reference sequence). Trimming at V came to 6 bases and at J to 3 bases, leaving 9 bases not matched to a gene. The CDR3 contains 15 residues. CDR3 region: CASRITGDSTDTQYF. The CDR3 nucleotides read TGTGCCAGCAGGATAACAGGGGATTCTACAGATACGCAGTATTTT.

CDR3 coding DNA: TGTGCCAGCAGCTTAGAGTCTACCCCTTGGAATGAGCAGTTCTTC. Its protein is CASSLESTPWNEQFF. The chain employs TRBV7-2 and TRBJ2-1; D gene ambiguous. Germline CDR1 reads SGHTA; CDR2 reads FQGNSA. The CDR3 runs to 15 residues. V was cut by 1 base and J by 7 bases, with 14 bases left in between. Complete variable domain (other parts from reference TRBV7-2 and TRBJ2-1): GAGVSQSPSNKVTEKGKDVELRCDPISGHTALYWYRQSLGQGLEFLIYFQGNSAPDKSGLPSDRFSAERTGGSVSTLTIQRTQQEDSAVYLCASSLESTPWNEQFFGPGTRLTVL.

The chain links TRBV12-3 or TRBV12-4 to TRBJ2-5, with 11 positions matching TRBD1. The CDR3 has 13 residues. The trim removed 6 bases at V and 9 bases at J, leaving 6 bases unmatched. The CDR3 here is CASSPDRGQAQYF. Written as DNA, the CDR3 is TGTGCCAGCAGCCCGGACAGGGGGCAAGCCCAGTACTTC.

V is TRBV19 and J is TRBJ1-1, with 7 nucleotides matching TRBD1. The V gene end was trimmed by 1 base and the J gene end by 0 bases; junction bases not matched to a gene: 8. The CDR3 spans 17 residues. Germline V gene data show CDR1 as LNHDA and CDR2 as SQIVND (reference sequence). In DNA form, the CDR3 reads TGTGCCAGTAGTATAGTCCTACCGGGACAGATGAACACTGAAGCTTTCTTT. It is translated as CASSIVLPGQMNTEAFF. Full variable domain (rest looked up from reference TRBV19 and TRBJ1-1): DGGITQSPKYLFRKEGQNVTLSCEQNLNHDAMYWYRQDPGQGLRLIYYSQIVNDFQKGDIAEGYSVSREKKESFPLTVTSAQKNPTAFYLCASSIVLPGQMNTEAFFGQGTRLTVV.

The chain carries TRBV19 and TRBJ2-7, with 9 bases that match TRBD1. Trimming at V came to 3 bases and at J to 2 bases, leaving 2 bases not matched to a gene. Germline assignment: CDR1 LNHDA and CDR2 SQIVND (reference sequence). CDR3 length equals 14 residues. The CDR3: CASSITGGAYEQYF. The CDR3 DNA sequence: TGTGCCAGTAGTATCACAGGGGGCGCCTACGAGCAGTACTTC.

V usage is TRBV9 and J usage is TRBJ2-2; 7 bases line up with TRBD1. The germline V gene encodes CDR1 SGDLS and CDR2 YYNGEE. With V trimmed by 4 bases and J by 0 bases, 3 bases remained unmatched. The CDR3 runs to 15 residues. The CDR3 region has the DNA TGTGCCAGCAGCCCGGGACAGACGAACACCGGGGAGCTGTTTTTT. Its translation: CASSPGQTNTGELFF. Based on the CDR3 plus reference TRBV9 and TRBJ2-2, the full variable domain is DSGVTQTPKHLITATGQRVTLRCSPRSGDLSVYWYQQSLDQGLQFLIQYYNGEERAKGNILERFSAQQFPDLHSELNLSSLELGDSALYFCASSPGQTNTGELFFGEGSRLTVL.

V is TRBV2 and J is TRBJ2-3; 10 positions agree with TRBD2. V gave up 3 bases and J gave up 7 bases; unmatched junction bases: 10. Germline V CDR1 and CDR2: SNHLY, FYNNEI. CDR3 size: 16 residues. The CDR3: CASSDRAGGRTNTQYF. The DNA for the CDR3 is TGTGCCAGCAGTGATAGAGCGGGAGGGCGCACGAATACGCAGTATTTT.

V is TRBV7-3 and J is TRBJ2-1; D call uncertain. Germline lookup yields CDR1 SGHTA and CDR2 FQGTGA. The V and J ends lost 4 bases and 6 bases respectively, with 13 bases between them. The CDR3 has 14 residues. The CDR3 DNA follows: TGTGCCAGCAGCTCTAACAGCCCAGGCAATGAGCAGTTCTTC. Protein product: CASSSNSPGNEQFF.

This rearrangement joins TRBV3-1 (or the pseudogene TRBV3-2) to TRBJ2-7; TRBD2 matches 15 bases. Trimming cost V 3 bases and J 3 bases; bases outside gene matches: 6. This CDR3 contains 17 residues. CDR1 is LGHDT, CDR2 YNNKEL, per germline (reference sequence). DNA for the CDR3: TGTGCCAGCAGCCAGGGGACTAGCGGGAGGAGCGTCTACGAGCAGTACTTC. It specifies CASSQGTSGRSVYEQYF.

The chain links TRBV5-5 to TRBJ2-7; 8 nucleotides agree with TRBD2. Germline-derived CDR1 and CDR2 are SGHKS and YYEKEE (reference sequence). Trimming removed 2 bases from V and 3 bases from J; junction bases left unmatched: 7. The CDR3 covers 15 residues. DNA for the CDR3: TGTGCCAGCAGCTTTACGGGAGGGATCCTCTACGAGCAGTACTTC. This translates into CASSFTGGILYEQYF. Using reference TRBV5-5 and TRBJ2-7 for the parts outside the CDR3, the full variable domain is DAGVTQSPTHLIKTRGQQVTLRCSPISGHKSVSWYQQVLGQGPQFIFQYYEKEERGRGNFPDRFSARQFPNYSSELNVNALLLGDSALYLCASSFTGGILYEQYFGPGTRLTVT.

This clone has a single count. V gene TRBV3-1 (or the pseudogene TRBV3-2) combines with J gene TRBJ2-2, with TRBD2 matching over 11 bases. Trimming took 0 bases from V and 5 from J; bases not matched to a gene: 11. In germline, CDR1 is LGHDT, CDR2 YNNKEL (reference sequence). This CDR3 has 19 amino acids. CDR3 loop: CASSQDKILAGVGTGELFF. The CDR3 DNA follows: TGTGCCAGCAGCCAAGATAAGATACTAGCGGGAGTTGGAACCGGGGAGCTGTTTTTT.

This chain uses TRBV7-8 with TRBJ1-1; 7 bases are shared with TRBD1. CDR1 is SGHVS and CDR2 is FQNEAQ in the germline V gene. With 1 base clipped from V and 1 base from J, the junction kept 6 bases outside the gene matches. The CDR3 runs 16 residues. This CDR3 is CASSLERGRGNTEAFF. The CDR3 region has the DNA TGTGCCAGCAGCTTAGAAAGGGGGCGAGGGAACACTGAAGCTTTCTTT.